The source of this T cell receptor beta chain is a study of OX40 agonist ivuxolimab in advanced cancers. About the research overall: Given to patients was ivuxolimab, an agonistic anti-OX40 (CD134) antibody. Each patient was given ivuxolimab into a vein every 2 weeks, at 0.01 to 10 mg/kg.

Enrollment shut out patients with autoimmune disease history or systemic immunosuppression. V lost 5 bases and J lost 7; bases outside the gene matches: 16. The germline V gene has CDR1 SGHRS and CDR2 YFSETQ. This CDR3 is built from 16 residues. Produced via immunoSEQ multiplex PCR; TCRdb's table is partial and in-frame only. This repertoire shows about 27,000 clones, 85% to 90% found once; its top ten account for 20% to 25%. The J gene is TRBJ2-3, the V gene TRBV5-1, with 7 bases that match TRBD1. Sample: CD4+ or CD8+ T cells sorted from blood, taken in a trial of the OX40 agonist ivuxolimab. This receptor was taken from an adult with an advanced solid tumor such as melanoma, head and neck, liver or kidney cancer. CDR3 coding DNA: TGCGCCAGCAGTCACCCGGCCGAGGGGGCGGAAAATACGCAGTATTTT. This translates into CASSHPAEGAENTQYF.